This T cell receptor beta chain was captured in a study of shared clonotypes between healthy human individuals. Some clones are missing from TCRdb's copy, which holds only in-frame ones; the method was immunoSEQ multiplex PCR. The table has over 700,000 clones, about two thirds seen once. Overall study findings and caveats: Only a few donors were included, so the genetic and exposure-history diversity represented was limited.

Germline V gene lookup returns CDR1 SGDLS and CDR2 YYNGEE. Trimming pared 0 bases from V and 3 bases from J, leaving 16 bases between. This CDR3 is built from 17 residues. Comment on this clone: The antigen is undetermined.

The chain couples TRBV9 to TRBJ1-5; D uncertain. The sequenced sample was memory CD4+ T cells sorted from blood. Subset noted: CD45RA-negative fraction. The clonotype originates from a woman in her 30s in good health. Written as DNA, the CDR3 is TGTGCCAGCAGCGTAGCTACGGTTTTAGAGGCCAATCAGCCCCAGCATTTT. This sequence encodes CASSVATVLEANQPQHF.